The clone carrying this T cell receptor (beta chain) was counted only a few times. Its antigen is undetermined. This CDR3 region has 13 residues. V shed 4 bases and J shed 2 bases, with 7 bases lying between them. CDR1 and CDR2 (germline): SGHDN, FVKESK. This sample was taken from a study of circulating tumor DNA in untreated peripheral T-cell lymphoma. The study's findings and limits: In roughly 77% of patients, tumor-specific clonotypes were identified.

The protocol was immunoSEQ multiplex PCR, while the TCRdb copy is restricted to in-frame clones and leaves out a portion. The data hold 2,000 to 2,500 clones, with about 70% observed a single time. Tumor tissue was collected at baseline, before treatment began. Input material: tumor tissue. This TCR derives from a human donor with peripheral T-cell lymphoma. The genes are TRBV14 and TRBJ2-3; D gene ambiguous. The CDR3 DNA follows: TGTGCCAGCAGCCCCCAACACACAGATACGCAGTATTTT. This encodes CASSPQHTDTQYF.